Described below is a single T cell receptor (beta chain) sequence and its context. Its specificity is unknown. This entry is derived from a study of T-cell memory formation after mild COVID-19. Study outcomes and limitations: Whether second-wave clones peaking at day 37 were SARS-CoV-2 specific went unconfirmed.

V lost 8 bases, J lost 1 base, and 14 bases lay in between. The CDR3 spans 15 residues. TCRdb used MiXCR to reprocess the 5' RACE reads, holding one entry per CDR3 protein. The sample yields 100,000 to 120,000 distinct CDR3 sequences, over 20% seen once. The chain combines TRBV12-3 or TRBV12-4 with TRBJ2-2; D perhaps matches TRBD2 (5 bases). The sample taken for sequencing was PBMCs or a T cell subset sorted from them (not recorded which). This clonotype originated in a young man who had mild COVID-19 (a few samples of this study predate the infection). Cell type and time point are not known. CDR3 DNA: TGTGCCAGCGGAGGAGGCGAATTGAACACCGGGGAGCTGTTTTTT. This sequence encodes CASGGGELNTGELFF.